A selection of T cell receptor beta chains follows, all from one sample in a study of CD8+CD57+ T cells in acquired aplastic anemia. A single record per CDR3 protein comes from TCRdb applying MiXCR to the reads. This table holds hundreds of thousands of distinct CDR3 sequences, about 44% found once. The sequenced sample was sorted CD4+, CD8+, or CD8+CD57+ T cells (not recorded which) from PBMCs. These receptors were collected from a human donor with aplastic anemia. Both conserved end residues are part of each CDR3. The D gene is left open where the match is weak. Some rows mark clone size as missing; the rest say once, few, many or name a class of expanded clone.

J,size,V,D,DNA,CDR3
TRBJ2-1,once,TRBV25-1,TRBD2,TGTGCCAGCAGTTCGGCGGGGGGAAATGAGCTGTTCTTC,CASSSAGGNELFF
TRBJ2-1,NA,TRBV12-3/TRBV12-4,NA,TGTGCCAGCCAAAAAGATACTCCGGGACACGCTGAGCAGTTCTTC,CASQKDTPGHAEQFF
TRBJ2-1,many,TRBV7-3,TRBD2,TGTGCCAGCAGCTTAGCCCTAGCGGGAGGCTACAATGAGCAGTTCTTC,CASSLALAGGYNEQFF
TRBJ2-1,NA,TRBV27,TRBD2,TGTGCCAGCAGTGACGGGACTAGCGGTAACAATGAGCAGTTCTTC,CASSDGTSGNNEQFF
TRBJ2-1,few,TRBV15,NA,TGTGCCACCAGCAGGTATAGCACCAGCTCCTACAATGAGCAGTTCTTC,CATSRYSTSSYNEQFF
TRBJ1-2,NA,TRBV3-1,NA,TGTGCCAGCAGCCAAGAAACAAGGACAGACTATGGCTACACCTTC,CASSQETRTDYGYTF
TRBJ1-4,NA,TRBV5-4,TRBD1,TGTGCCAGCAGCCGGGACAGGGGTTGGCCTAATGAAAAACTGTTTTTT,CASSRDRGWPNEKLFF
TRBJ1-3,few,TRBV4-3,NA,TGCGCCAGCAGCCAAATCATCAGGGACGGAAACTCTGGAAACACCATATATTTT,CASSQIIRDGNSGNTIYF
TRBJ2-5,NA,TRBV20-1,TRBD2,TGCAGTGCTACGACTAGCAGTGACAGCACAGAGACCCAGTACTTC,CSATTSSDSTETQYF
TRBJ2-7,NA,TRBV2,NA,TGTGCCAGCAGTGAAAAGGGTGGAGACGAGCAGTACTTC,CASSEKGGDEQYF
TRBJ2-3,NA,TRBV14,TRBD1,TGTGCCAGCAGCCTAGAGCTACGACAGGGGGTCACAGATACGCAGTATTTT,CASSLELRQGVTDTQYF
TRBJ2-7,many,TRBV20-1,TRBD1,TGCAGTGCTCCTAATCGACAGGGCCAACTCTACGAGCAGTACTTC,CSAPNRQGQLYEQYF
TRBJ1-4,NA,TRBV20-1,NA,TGCAGTGCTAGTGCCCCGTTAGGAACTAATGAAAAACTGTTTTTT,CSASAPLGTNEKLFF
TRBJ1-2,NA,TRBV29-1,NA,TGCAGCGCTGACGGATACTATGGCTACACCTTC,CSADGYYGYTF
TRBJ2-3,many,TRBV5-4,NA,TGTGCCAGCAGCTCAGGGGGGCTGAGCACAGATACGCAGTATTTT,CASSSGGLSTDTQYF
TRBJ1-2,NA,TRBV3-1,NA,TGTGCCAGCAGCCAAACCAGGGGATGGGAGGGGGGCTACACCTTC,CASSQTRGWEGGYTF
TRBJ1-6,NA,TRBV7-9,NA,TGTGCCAGCAGCTTAGGTCAGAGGGGCCACTATAATTCACCCCTCCACTTT,CASSLGQRGHYNSPLHF